The next 28 T cell receptor beta chains were all read from a single sample in a study of CD4 T cells in relation to SARS-CoV-2 and coronaviruses. Some clones are missing from TCRdb's copy, which holds only in-frame ones; the method was immunoSEQ multiplex PCR. Of approximately 27,000 clones in the sample, roughly 70% were seen once. Unexposed donor CD4+ T cells date from about 2011-2018, before the COVID-19 pandemic. CD4+ T cells were isolated from the cells after around 10 days of culture. Antigens of these TCRs are unknown. What was sequenced was CD4+ T cells from PBMCs, cultured in vitro. The receptor set was obtained from a human donor in good health.

The gene calls are TRBV5-1 and TRBJ2-1; 13 nucleotides align to TRBD2. Germline CDR1 and CDR2: SGHRS and YFSETQ. The trim removed 6 bases at V and 6 bases at J, leaving 9 bases unmatched. CDR3 length: 16 amino acids. CDR3 region: CASITTGTSGANEQFF. The CDR3 DNA is TGCGCCAGCATAACGACCGGGACTAGCGGGGCCAATGAGCAGTTCTTC.

The rearrangement links TRBV4-1 to TRBJ2-1; 11 bases fit TRBD2. The junction had 7 bases not matched to a gene; V was cut back by 4 bases and J by 5 bases. This CDR3 spans 16 amino acids. Germline values: CDR1 MGHRA, CDR2 YSYEKL. The CDR3 here is CASSPSGLAVNNEQFF. CDR3 DNA sequence: TGCGCCAGCAGCCCGTCGGGACTAGCGGTAAACAATGAGCAGTTCTTC.

This clone has a handful of counts. The chain combines TRBV7-9 with TRBJ2-2; D not resolved. Trimming removed 6 bases at V and 8 bases at J, with 19 bases between. Germline V CDR1 and CDR2: SEHNR, FQNEAQ (reference sequence). CDR3 length: 15 residues. This chain's CDR3 is CASSKRGSRNGELFF. In DNA form, the CDR3 reads TGTGCCAGCAGTAAAAGAGGTAGCCGCAATGGGGAGCTGTTTTTT.

CDR3 in DNA: TGTGCCAGCAGTACGGGGGCTTATGGCTACACCTTC. It encodes CASSTGAYGYTF. The genes are TRBV6-5 and TRBJ1-2; D might be TRBD1 (6 bases). The V gene lost 5 bases and the J gene lost 5 bases, with 9 bases spanning the gap. This CDR3 region has 12 residues. The germline gives CDR1 MNHEY, CDR2 SVGAGI.

The chain recombines TRBV7-2 with TRBJ2-1, with 7 positions matching TRBD2. The CDR3 loop spans 15 amino acids. The germline V gene has CDR1 SGHTA and CDR2 FQGNSA. Trimming removed 1 base from V and 4 bases from J; junction bases left unmatched: 4. The CDR3 sequence is CASSLGAGNYNEQFF. Here the CDR3 DNA reads TGTGCCAGCAGCTTAGGAGCGGGGAATTACAATGAGCAGTTCTTC.

The chain uses TRBV18 and TRBJ2-5; D not resolved. The germline V gene encodes CDR1 KGHSH and CDR2 LQKENI. There are 13 residues in the CDR3. V lost 1 base and J 2 bases, leaving 5 bases between the germline ends. CDR3 nucleotide sequence: TGTGCCAGCTCACCACGAGGTCAAGAGACCCAGTACTTC. It is translated as CASSPRGQETQYF.

The chain combines TRBV3-1 (or the pseudogene TRBV3-2) with TRBJ2-4; 7 bases agree with TRBD2. V dropped 0 bases and J dropped 5; count of bases not matched to a gene: 13. Germline values: CDR1 LGHDT, CDR2 YNNKEL (reference sequence). The CDR3 extends over 18 amino acids. The CDR3 DNA sequence: TGTGCCAGCAGCCAAGATCGCCTAGCGGACCTAACTGAAAACATTCAGTACTTC. Protein sequence: CASSQDRLADLTENIQYF.

V gene TRBV29-1 combines with J gene TRBJ2-7, with 7 bases identical to TRBD1. CDR1 is SQVTM and CDR2 is ANQGSEA in the germline V gene. The ends lost 6 bases at V and 7 bases at J; junction bases unmatched: 6. The CDR3 sequence is 11 residues long. Here the CDR3 DNA reads TGCAGCGTACGGACAGGACTGGAGCAGTACTTC. This translates into CSVRTGLEQYF.

The chain couples TRBV7-8 to TRBJ1-5; 10 bases map to TRBD1. Germline V CDR1 and CDR2: SGHVS, FQNEAQ. The junction had 6 bases not matched to a gene; V was cut back by 6 bases and J by 7 bases. The CDR3 is made up of 14 amino acids. Here the CDR3 reads CASSLDRGGQPQHF. CDR3 in DNA: TGTGCCAGCAGTTTGGACAGGGGGGGACAGCCCCAGCATTTT.

This clone showed up just a few times. This chain uses TRBV20-1 with TRBJ1-1; maybe TRBD1 (5 bases). With 3 bases removed from V and 3 bases from J, the gap between germline ends came to 5 bases. The CDR3 loop spans 11 amino acids. CDR1 DFQATT and CDR2 SNEGSKA come from the germline V gene (reference sequence). The CDR3 DNA sequence: TGCAGTGCTAGGGGGGACACTGAAGCTTTCTTT. Its translation is CSARGDTEAFF.

The rearrangement uses TRBV10-3 and TRBJ2-1; D is unclear. There are 12 residues in the CDR3. V shed 0 bases and J shed 8 bases, with 5 bases lying between them. The V gene's germline CDR1 is ENHRY and CDR2 SYGVKD. The CDR3: CAISESGYEQFF. The CDR3 nucleotides are TGTGCCATCAGTGAGTCTGGATATGAGCAGTTCTTC.

In its sample, this clone was seen a few times. This chain uses TRBV7-3 with TRBJ2-6; TRBD1 aligns across 8 bases. Trimming cost V 8 bases and J 2 bases; bases outside gene matches: 8. Per the germline V gene, CDR1 is SGHTA and CDR2 is FQGTGA. The CDR3 extends over 16 amino acids. CDR3: CASADRGFTGANVLTF. Written as DNA, the CDR3 is TGTGCCAGCGCCGACAGGGGATTTACTGGGGCCAACGTCCTGACTTTC.

The sample holds one count of this clone. The rearrangement links TRBV30 to TRBJ2-1; 10 bases fit TRBD2. This CDR3 contains 14 residues. Germline loops: CDR1 GTSNPN, CDR2 SVGIG (reference sequence). V dropped 4 bases and J dropped 7; count of bases not matched to a gene: 7. CDR3 in amino acids: CAWISGRAINEQFF. The CDR3, as DNA: TGTGCCTGGATCAGCGGGAGGGCAATTAATGAGCAGTTCTTC.

In its sample, this clone was seen once. V usage is TRBV2 and J usage is TRBJ2-3, with D perhaps TRBD2 (6 bases). This CDR3 is built from 17 residues. Trimming removed 7 bases from V and 1 base from J, with 21 bases in between. Germline assignment: CDR1 SNHLY and CDR2 FYNNEI. The CDR3 is CASNPLGEVGGTDTQYF. The CDR3 DNA reads TGTGCCAGCAACCCACTAGGGGAGGTCGGGGGCACAGATACGCAGTATTTT.

This chain uses TRBV6-4 with TRBJ2-7; D may correspond to TRBD1 or TRBD2 (5 bases each). CDR1 is MRHNA, CDR2 SNTAGT, per germline. The CDR3 contains 15 residues. The germline V and J ends were trimmed by 0 bases and 5 bases, with 14 bases remaining between them. The CDR3 is CASSDSGTPPHEQYF. CDR3 coding DNA: TGTGCCAGCAGTGACTCGGGGACCCCCCCCCACGAGCAGTACTTC.

In its sample, this clone was seen a few times. The chain has TRBV19 and TRBJ2-5, with D hard to call. V lost 1 base and J 4 bases, leaving 13 bases between the germline ends. CDR3 size: 15 residues. Per germline, CDR1 LNHDA and CDR2 SQIVND (reference sequence). CDR3 in DNA: TGTGCCAGTAGTATAGGTCAGACTCCCGGAGAGACCCAGTACTTC. Protein: CASSIGQTPGETQYF.

The chain uses TRBV12-5 and TRBJ1-5; D is uncertain. In germline, CDR1 is LGHNT, CDR2 FRNRAP. V shed 6 bases and J shed 5 bases, with 8 bases lying between them. The CDR3 has 12 residues. Here the CDR3 DNA reads TGTGCTAGTGGACCCCGAGATCAGCCCCAGCATTTT. The encoded protein is CASGPRDQPQHF. Variable domain in full (rest from reference TRBV12-5 and TRBJ1-5): DARVTQTPRHKVTEMGQEVTMRCQPILGHNTVFWYRQTMMQGLELLAYFRNRAPLDDSGMPKDRFSAEMPDATLATLKIQPSEPRDSAVYFCASGPRDQPQHFGDGTRLSIL.

This chain links TRBV13 with TRBJ2-5, with TRBD2 matching over 8 bases. In germline, CDR1 is PRHDT, CDR2 FYEKMQ (reference sequence). The CDR3 runs to 15 residues. After removal of 2 bases from V and 3 bases from J, the junction contained 5 bases not matched to a gene. The DNA of the CDR3 is TGTGCCAGCAGCTTACGGGGGCGGGGGGAAGAGACCCAGTACTTC. Translation gives CASSLRGRGEETQYF.

V is TRBV19 and J is TRBJ2-1; D not certain. V lost 4 bases to trimming and J lost 4 bases, with 8 bases between them. The CDR3 totals 13 residues. The germline gives CDR1 LNHDA, CDR2 SQIVND (reference sequence). CDR3: CASSTGPYNEQFF. The CDR3 nucleotides are TGTGCCAGTAGTACAGGACCGTACAATGAGCAGTTCTTC.

The table lists this clone with a count of one. The chain employs TRBV29-1 and TRBJ2-3; TRBD2 aligns across 8 bases. After removal of 7 bases from V and 2 bases from J, the junction contained 8 bases not matched to a gene. Germline V gene sequence: CDR1 SQVTM, CDR2 ANQGSEA. This CDR3 comprises 14 residues. DNA of the CDR3: TGCAGCGCCCCGGGGGGGGCGGTCACAGATACGCAGTATTTT. Translation: CSAPGGAVTDTQYF.

The V call is TRBV30, the J call TRBJ1-1; D is unclear. Germline assignment: CDR1 GTSNPN and CDR2 SVGIG (reference sequence). Trimming took off 4 bases at V and 4 bases at J, with 7 bases between the two ends. The CDR3 is made up of 11 amino acids. The CDR3 is CAWKTITEAFF. CDR3 in DNA: TGTGCCTGGAAGACTATCACTGAAGCTTTCTTT.

This clone was found a few times. This rearrangement joins TRBV7-2 to TRBJ2-2; no firm D call. Germline V gene data show CDR1 as SGHTA and CDR2 as FQGNSA. Trimming took 2 bases from V and 3 from J, leaving 4 bases between them. The CDR3 sequence is 13 residues long. The CDR3: CASSLSYTGELFF. CDR3 DNA: TGTGCCAGCAGCTTATCCTACACCGGGGAGCTGTTTTTT. Using reference TRBV7-2 and TRBJ2-2 for the parts outside the CDR3, the full variable domain is GAGVSQSPSNKVTEKGKDVELRCDPISGHTALYWYRQSLGQGLEFLIYFQGNSAPDKSGLPSDRFSAERTGGSVSTLTIQRTQQEDSAVYLCASSLSYTGELFFGEGSRLTVL.

The chain uses TRBV6-1 and TRBJ2-2; tentative D call: TRBD2 (6 bases). The V end was cut by 6 bases, the J end by 9 bases, with 17 bases between. Germline V lookup: CDR1 MNHNS, CDR2 SASEGT. There are 14 residues in the CDR3. In nucleotides, the CDR3 is TGTGCCAGCAGCACGGGACTCCAGGAACGGGAGCTGTTTTTT. Its protein product is CASSTGLQERELFF.

CDR3 sequence: CASSLSSGGAGNEQFF. CDR3 DNA: TGTGCCAGCAGCTTAAGTAGCGGGGGGGCGGGCAATGAGCAGTTCTTC. The chain links TRBV7-2 to TRBJ2-1, with 11 bases matching TRBD2. Germline lookup yields CDR1 SGHTA and CDR2 FQGNSA. The CDR3 covers 16 residues. V lost 2 bases and J lost 6; bases outside the gene matches: 6.

The chain couples TRBV14 to TRBJ1-1; D not resolved. CDR1 and CDR2 from the germline V gene are SGHDN and FVKESK. V lost 4 bases to trimming and J lost 4 bases, with 16 bases between them. This CDR3 comprises 15 residues. Written as DNA, the CDR3 is TGTGCCAGCAGCCCCCTTGGCCGAGGAGGCACTGAAGCTTTCTTT. This translates into CASSPLGRGGTEAFF. Full variable domain (remainder filled in from reference TRBV14 and TRBJ1-1): EAGVTQFPSHSVIEKGQTVTLRCDPISGHDNLYWYRRVMGKEIKFLLHFVKESKQDESGMPNNRFLAERTGGTYSTLKVQPAELEDSGVYFCASSPLGRGGTEAFFGQGTRLTVV.

The V and J genes are TRBV5-4 and TRBJ2-5; no reliable D call. The CDR3 spans 14 residues. Looked up from germline, CDR1 is SGHNT and CDR2 is YYREEE (reference sequence). The V gene lost 1 base and the J gene lost 1 base, with 8 bases spanning the gap. Written as DNA, the CDR3 is TGTGCCAGCAGCTTGTTTGGACCCCAAGAGACCCAGTACTTC. Translation gives CASSLFGPQETQYF.

J is TRBJ2-7 and V is TRBV2; 8 nucleotides agree with TRBD2. Germline loops: CDR1 SNHLY, CDR2 FYNNEI. The CDR3 length is 12 residues. J was trimmed by 5 bases and V by 7 bases; bases with no gene match: 4. The CDR3 spells CASKASGHEQYF. Here the CDR3 DNA reads TGTGCCAGCAAGGCTAGCGGGCACGAGCAGTACTTC.

The J gene is TRBJ2-2, the V gene TRBV30; tentatively, D is TRBD2 (5 bases). V was trimmed by 4 bases and J by 6 bases, leaving 15 bases between them. Germline CDR1 is GTSNPN and CDR2 is SVGIG (reference sequence). The CDR3 is 14 residues long. CDR3 bases: TGTGCCTGGAACCTCTCGCCGAGGGCCGGGGAGCTGTTTTTT. This codes for CAWNLSPRAGELFF.